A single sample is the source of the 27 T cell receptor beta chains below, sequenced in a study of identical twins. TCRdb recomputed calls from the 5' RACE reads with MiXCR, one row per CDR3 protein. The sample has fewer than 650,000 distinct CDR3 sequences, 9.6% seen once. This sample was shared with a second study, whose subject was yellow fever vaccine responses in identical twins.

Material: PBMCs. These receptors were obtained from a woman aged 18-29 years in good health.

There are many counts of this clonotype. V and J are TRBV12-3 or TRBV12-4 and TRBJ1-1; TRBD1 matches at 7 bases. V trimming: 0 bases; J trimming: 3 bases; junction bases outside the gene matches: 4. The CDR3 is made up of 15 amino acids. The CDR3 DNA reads TGTGCCAGCAGTTTAGCGACAGGGAAGGACACTGAAGCTTTCTTT. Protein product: CASSLATGKDTEAFF.

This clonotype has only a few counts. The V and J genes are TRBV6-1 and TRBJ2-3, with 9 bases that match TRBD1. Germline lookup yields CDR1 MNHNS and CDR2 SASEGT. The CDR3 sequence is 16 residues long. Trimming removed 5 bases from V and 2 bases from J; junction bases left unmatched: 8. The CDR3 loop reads CASSPGQGFPTDTQYF. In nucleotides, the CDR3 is TGTGCCAGCAGTCCCGGACAGGGGTTTCCCACAGATACGCAGTATTTT.

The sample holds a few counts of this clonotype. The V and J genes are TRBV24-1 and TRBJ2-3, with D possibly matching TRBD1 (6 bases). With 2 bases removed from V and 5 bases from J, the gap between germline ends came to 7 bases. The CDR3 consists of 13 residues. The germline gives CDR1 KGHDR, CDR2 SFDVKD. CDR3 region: CATSDWGLDTQYF. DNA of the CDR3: TGTGCCACCAGTGATTGGGGGCTAGATACGCAGTATTTT.

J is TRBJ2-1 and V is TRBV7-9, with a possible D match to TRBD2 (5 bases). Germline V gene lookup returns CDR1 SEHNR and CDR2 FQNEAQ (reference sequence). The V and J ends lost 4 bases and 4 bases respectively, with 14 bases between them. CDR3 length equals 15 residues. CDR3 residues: CASSSLREKYNEQFF. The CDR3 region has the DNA TGTGCCAGCAGCTCTTTGAGGGAGAAGTACAATGAGCAGTTCTTC.

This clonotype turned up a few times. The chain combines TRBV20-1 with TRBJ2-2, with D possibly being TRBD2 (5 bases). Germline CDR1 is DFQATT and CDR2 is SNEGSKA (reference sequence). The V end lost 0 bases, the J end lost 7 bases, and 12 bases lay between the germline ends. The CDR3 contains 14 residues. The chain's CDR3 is CSARDVEGVGELFF. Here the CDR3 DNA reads TGCAGTGCTAGAGATGTAGAGGGAGTCGGGGAGCTGTTTTTT.

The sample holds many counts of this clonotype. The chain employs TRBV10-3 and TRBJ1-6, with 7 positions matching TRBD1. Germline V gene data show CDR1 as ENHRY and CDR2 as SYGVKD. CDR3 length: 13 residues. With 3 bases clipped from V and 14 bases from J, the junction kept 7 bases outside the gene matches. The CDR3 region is CAISDSGQTSLHF. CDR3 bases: TGTGCCATCAGTGACTCGGGACAGACATCCCTCCACTTT.

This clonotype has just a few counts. The CDR3 bases are TGTGCCAGCAGCCCCCCGGGGGGGGCAGAGACCCAGTACTTC. Amino acid sequence: CASSPPGGAETQYF. V usage is TRBV7-2 and J usage is TRBJ2-5, with TRBD2 matching 8 bases. V shed 5 bases and J 4 bases; nucleotides not matched to a gene: 6. The CDR3 consists of 14 residues. Germline V CDR1 and CDR2: SGHTA, FQGNSA.

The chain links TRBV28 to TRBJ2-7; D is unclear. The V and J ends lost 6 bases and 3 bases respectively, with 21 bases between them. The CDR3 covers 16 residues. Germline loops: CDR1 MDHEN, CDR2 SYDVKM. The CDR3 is CASSLGRFGWDYEQYF. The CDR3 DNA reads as TGTGCCAGCAGCCTTGGGCGTTTTGGGTGGGACTACGAGCAGTACTTC.

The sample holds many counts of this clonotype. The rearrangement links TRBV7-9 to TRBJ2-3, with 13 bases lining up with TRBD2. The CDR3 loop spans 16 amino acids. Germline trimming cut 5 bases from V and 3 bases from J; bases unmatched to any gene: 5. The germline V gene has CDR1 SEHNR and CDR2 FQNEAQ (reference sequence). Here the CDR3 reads CASSTTSGGETDTQYF. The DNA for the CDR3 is TGTGCCAGCAGCACAACTAGCGGGGGGGAAACAGATACGCAGTATTTT.

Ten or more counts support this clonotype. The DNA of the CDR3 is TGCAGCGCGACCGGGAGCGAGAGGGGCGAGCAGTACTTC. Amino acid sequence: CSATGSERGEQYF. This chain uses TRBV29-1 with TRBJ2-7; possibly TRBD2 for D (6 bases). Germline CDR1 reads SQVTM; CDR2 reads ANQGSEA. Trimming pared 7 bases from V and 6 bases from J, leaving 19 bases between. This CDR3 is 13 amino acids long.

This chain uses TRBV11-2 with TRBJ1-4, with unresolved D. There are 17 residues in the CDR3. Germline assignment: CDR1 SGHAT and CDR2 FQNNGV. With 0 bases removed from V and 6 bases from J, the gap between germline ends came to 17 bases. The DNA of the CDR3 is TGTGCCAGCAGCTTAGATCGGTGGGCCACTGGGCATGAAAAACTGTTTTTT. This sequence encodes CASSLDRWATGHEKLFF.

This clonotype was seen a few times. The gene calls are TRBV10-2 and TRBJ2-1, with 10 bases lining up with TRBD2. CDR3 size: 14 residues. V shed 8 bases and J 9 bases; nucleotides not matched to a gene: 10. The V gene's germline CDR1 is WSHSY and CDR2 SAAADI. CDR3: CASRGLAGAGEQFF. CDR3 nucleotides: TGCGCCAGCCGAGGGCTAGCGGGAGCCGGTGAGCAGTTCTTC.

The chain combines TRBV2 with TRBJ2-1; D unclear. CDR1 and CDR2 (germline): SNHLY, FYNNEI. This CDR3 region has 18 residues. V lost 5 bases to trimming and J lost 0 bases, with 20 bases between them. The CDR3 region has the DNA TGTGCCAGCAGTTTTCCCCGATTTGACGGAAACTCCTACAATGAGCAGTTCTTC. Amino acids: CASSFPRFDGNSYNEQFF.

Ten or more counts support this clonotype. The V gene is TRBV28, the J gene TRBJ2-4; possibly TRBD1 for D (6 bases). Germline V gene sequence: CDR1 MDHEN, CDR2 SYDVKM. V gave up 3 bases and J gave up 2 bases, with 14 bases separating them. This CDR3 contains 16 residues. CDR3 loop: CASSFWDKGSKNIQYF. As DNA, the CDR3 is TGTGCCAGCAGTTTTTGGGACAAGGGGTCCAAAAACATTCAGTACTTC.

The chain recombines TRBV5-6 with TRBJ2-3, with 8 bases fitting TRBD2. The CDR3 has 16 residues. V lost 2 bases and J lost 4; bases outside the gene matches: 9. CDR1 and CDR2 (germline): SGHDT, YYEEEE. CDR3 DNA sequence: TGTGCCAGCAGCTTTTTTGGACTAGCCGTCTCAGATACGCAGTATTTT. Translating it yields CASSFFGLAVSDTQYF. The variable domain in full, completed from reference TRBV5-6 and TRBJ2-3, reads DAGVTQSPTHLIKTRGQQVTLRCSPKSGHDTVSWYQQALGQGPQFIFQYYEEEERQRGNFPDRFSGHQFPNYSSELNVNALLLGDSALYLCASSFFGLAVSDTQYFGPGTRLTVL.

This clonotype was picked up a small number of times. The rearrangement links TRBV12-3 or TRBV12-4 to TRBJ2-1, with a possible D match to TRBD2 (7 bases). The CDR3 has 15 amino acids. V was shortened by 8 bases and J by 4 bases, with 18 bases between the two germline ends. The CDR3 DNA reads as TGTGCCAGCTTAGGGGGGGACATGTGGTACAATGAGCAGTTCTTC. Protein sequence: CASLGGDMWYNEQFF.

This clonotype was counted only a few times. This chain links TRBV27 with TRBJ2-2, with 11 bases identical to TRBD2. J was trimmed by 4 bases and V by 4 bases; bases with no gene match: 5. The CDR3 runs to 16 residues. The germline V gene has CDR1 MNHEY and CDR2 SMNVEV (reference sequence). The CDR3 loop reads CASSSLAGGPTGELFF. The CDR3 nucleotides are TGTGCCAGCAGTTCCCTAGCGGGAGGCCCCACCGGGGAGCTGTTTTTT.

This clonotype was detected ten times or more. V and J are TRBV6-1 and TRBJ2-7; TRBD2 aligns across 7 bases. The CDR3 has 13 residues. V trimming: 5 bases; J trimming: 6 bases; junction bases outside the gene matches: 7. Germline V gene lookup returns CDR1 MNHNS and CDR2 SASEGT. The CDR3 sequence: CASSRGLDGEQYF. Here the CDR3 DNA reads TGTGCCAGCAGTCGCGGACTAGACGGCGAGCAGTACTTC.

The CDR3 DNA is TGCAGTGTTAATTCACCCCTCCACTTT. This sequence encodes CSVNSPLHF. This chain links TRBV20-1 with TRBJ1-6; D is unclear. The germline V gene encodes CDR1 DFQATT and CDR2 SNEGSKA (reference sequence). Trimming pared 7 bases from V and 6 bases from J, leaving 1 base between. The length of the CDR3 is 9 residues.

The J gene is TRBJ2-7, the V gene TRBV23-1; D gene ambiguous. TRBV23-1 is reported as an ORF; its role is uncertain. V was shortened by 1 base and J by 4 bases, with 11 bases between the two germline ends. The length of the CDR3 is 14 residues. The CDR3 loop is CASSQLSTTYEQYF. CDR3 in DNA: TGCGCCAGCAGTCAATTGTCGACAACTTACGAGCAGTACTTC.

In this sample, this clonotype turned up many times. The CDR3 region is CASSYSRDSYNEQFF. The CDR3 bases are TGTGCCAGCAGTTACTCGAGGGACTCTTACAATGAGCAGTTCTTC. This chain links TRBV6-5 with TRBJ2-1; the D gene is possibly TRBD2 (6 bases). This CDR3 comprises 15 residues. V lost 0 bases, J lost 4 bases, and 10 bases lay in between. The germline gives CDR1 MNHEY, CDR2 SVGAGI.

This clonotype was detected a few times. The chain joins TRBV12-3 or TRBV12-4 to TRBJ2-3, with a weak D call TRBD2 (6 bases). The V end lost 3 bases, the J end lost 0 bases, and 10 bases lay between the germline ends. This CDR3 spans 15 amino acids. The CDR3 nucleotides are TGTGCCAGCAGTTTTGGGACTCAAAGCACAGATACGCAGTATTTT. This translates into CASSFGTQSTDTQYF.

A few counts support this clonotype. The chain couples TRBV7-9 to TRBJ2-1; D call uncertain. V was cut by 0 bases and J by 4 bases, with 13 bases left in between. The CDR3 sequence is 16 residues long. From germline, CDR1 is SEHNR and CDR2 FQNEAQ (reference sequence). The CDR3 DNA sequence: TGTGCCAGCAGCTTAGCGCCGCTAGTCCGGTACAATGAGCAGTTCTTC. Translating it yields CASSLAPLVRYNEQFF.

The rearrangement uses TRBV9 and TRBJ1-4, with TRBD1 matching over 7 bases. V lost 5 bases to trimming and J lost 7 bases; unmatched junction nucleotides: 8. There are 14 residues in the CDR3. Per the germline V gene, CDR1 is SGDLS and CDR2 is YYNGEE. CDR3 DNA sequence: TGTGCCAGCAGTTTGACAGGGAAGGGTGAAAAACTGTTTTTT. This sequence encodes CASSLTGKGEKLFF.

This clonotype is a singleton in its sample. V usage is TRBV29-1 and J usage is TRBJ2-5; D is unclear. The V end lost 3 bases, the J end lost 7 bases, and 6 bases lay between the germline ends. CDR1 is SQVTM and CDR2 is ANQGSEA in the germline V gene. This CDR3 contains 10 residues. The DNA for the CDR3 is TGCAGCGTTGACTCTGGGACCCAGTACTTC. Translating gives CSVDSGTQYF.

Here the CDR3 reads CASSRFVLQTAEQYF. CDR3 DNA sequence: TGCGCCAGCAGCCGTTTCGTACTCCAAACGGCCGAGCAGTACTTC. The gene calls are TRBV4-3 and TRBJ2-7; no clear D. CDR3 length equals 15 residues. CDR1 LGHNA and CDR2 YSLEER come from the germline V gene. V was cut by 4 bases and J by 6 bases, with 19 bases left in between.

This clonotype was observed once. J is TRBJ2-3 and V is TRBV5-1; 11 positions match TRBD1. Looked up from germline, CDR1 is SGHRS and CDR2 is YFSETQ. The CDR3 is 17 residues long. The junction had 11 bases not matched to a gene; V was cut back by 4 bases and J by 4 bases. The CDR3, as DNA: TGCGCCAGCAGCCCCAAAACTGGGACAGGGGGTTCAGATACGCAGTATTTT. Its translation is CASSPKTGTGGSDTQYF.